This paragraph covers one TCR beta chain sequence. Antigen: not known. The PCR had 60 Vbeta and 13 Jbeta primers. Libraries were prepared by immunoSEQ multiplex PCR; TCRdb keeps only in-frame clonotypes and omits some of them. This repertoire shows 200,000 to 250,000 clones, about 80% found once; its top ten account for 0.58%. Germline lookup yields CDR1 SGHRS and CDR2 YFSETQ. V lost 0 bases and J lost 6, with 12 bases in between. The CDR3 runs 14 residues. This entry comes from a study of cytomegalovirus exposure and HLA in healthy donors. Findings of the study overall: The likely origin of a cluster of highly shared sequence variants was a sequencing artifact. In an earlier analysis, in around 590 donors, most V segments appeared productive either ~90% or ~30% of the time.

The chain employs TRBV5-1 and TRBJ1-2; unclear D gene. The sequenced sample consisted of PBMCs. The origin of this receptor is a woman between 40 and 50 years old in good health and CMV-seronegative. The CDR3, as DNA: TGCGCCAGCAGCTTGGCCGTGGGGAGTCATGGCTACACCTTC. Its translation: CASSLAVGSHGYTF.